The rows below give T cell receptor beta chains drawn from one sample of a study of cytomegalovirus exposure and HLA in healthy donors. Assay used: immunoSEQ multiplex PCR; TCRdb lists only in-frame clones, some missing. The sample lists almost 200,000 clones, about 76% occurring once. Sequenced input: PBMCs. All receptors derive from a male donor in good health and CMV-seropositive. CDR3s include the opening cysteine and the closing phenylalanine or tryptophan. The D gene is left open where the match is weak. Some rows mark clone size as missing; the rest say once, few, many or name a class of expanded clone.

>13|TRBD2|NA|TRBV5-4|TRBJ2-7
TGTGCCAGCTATACTAGCGGTACCTACGAGCAGTACTTC
CASYTSGTYEQYF
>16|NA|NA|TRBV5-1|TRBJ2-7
TGCGCCAGCAGCTTATCGTGGGACACCCTATCCTACGAGCAGTACTTC
CASSLSWDTLSYEQYF
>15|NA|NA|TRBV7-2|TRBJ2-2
TGTGCCAGCAGCTTACGGGCGGGGAACACCGGGGAGCTGTTTTTT
CASSLRAGNTGELFF
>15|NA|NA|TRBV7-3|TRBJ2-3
TGTGCCAGCAGCCCCGGGGGTTCAAGCACAGATACGCAGTATTTT
CASSPGGSSTDTQYF
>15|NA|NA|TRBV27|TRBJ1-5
TGTGCCAGCAGTCCCCCAGGCCGTTTAGATCAGCCCCAGCATTTT
CASSPPGRLDQPQHF
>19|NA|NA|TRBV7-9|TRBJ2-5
TGTGCCAGCAGCTTTCCCGATTTTAGGGCTGACAGGGGAGGGGAGACCCAGTACTTC
CASSFPDFRADRGGETQYF
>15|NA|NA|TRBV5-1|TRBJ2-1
TGCGCCAGCAGCTTATACAGGGAATCCTACAATGAGCAGTTCTTC
CASSLYRESYNEQFF
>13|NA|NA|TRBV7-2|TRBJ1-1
TGTGCCAGCAGCTACGACAGAAACACTGAAGCTTTCTTT
CASSYDRNTEAFF
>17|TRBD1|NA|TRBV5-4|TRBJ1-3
TGTGCCAGCAGCTTAGGGGGCCAGGTGGGCTTTGGAAACACCATATATTTT
CASSLGGQVGFGNTIYF
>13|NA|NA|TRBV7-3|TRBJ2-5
TGTGCCAGCAGCTTACGAAGGGGAGAGACCCAGTACTTC
CASSLRRGETQYF
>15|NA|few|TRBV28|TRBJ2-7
TGTGCCAGCAGTTTAGGAAGTCGAGAGGGCTTGGAGCAGTACTTC
CASSLGSREGLEQYF
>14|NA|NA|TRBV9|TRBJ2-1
TGTGCCAGCAGCGTGGCCGGCCACCGAGGCGAGCAGTTCTTC
CASSVAGHRGEQFF
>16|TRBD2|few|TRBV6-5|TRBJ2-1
TGTGCCAGCAGTTACACTAGCGGGGGGGGCGAGGCCCAGCAGTTCTTC
CASSYTSGGGEAQQFF
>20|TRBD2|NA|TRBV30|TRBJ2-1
TGTGCCTGGAGCCTAAAAACCGACCCCGCTAGCGGGAGCTCCTACAATGAGCAGTTCTTC
CAWSLKTDPASGSSYNEQFF
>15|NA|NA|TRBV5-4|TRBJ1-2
TGTGCCAGCAGCTTTGGCAGGGGAACTAACTATGGCTACACCTTC
CASSFGRGTNYGYTF
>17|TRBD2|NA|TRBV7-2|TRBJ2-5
TGTGCCAGCAGCTTAAATAGCGGGGGGGCCAGGAGAGAGACCCAGTACTTC
CASSLNSGGARRETQYF
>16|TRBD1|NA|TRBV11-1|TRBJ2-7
TGTGCCAGCAGCCTCCAGGGACAGGCGCTATCCTACGAGCAGTACTTC
CASSLQGQALSYEQYF